This TCR beta chain was profiled in a study of control samples from healthy donors and cancer patients. TCRdb keeps only in-frame clones here, not all; method: immunoSEQ multiplex PCR. The sample has roughly 180,000 clones; around 93% are singletons. This CDR3 spans 14 amino acids. Germline CDR1 is SGHAT and CDR2 is FQNNGV. The ends were cut back, 5 bases at V and 5 bases at J, with 15 bases in the middle. The sample was blood. The source is a woman aged 55-70 years in good health. The rearrangement uses TRBV11-2 and TRBJ1-1, with D possibly TRBD1 on 6 matching bases. CDR3 in amino acids: CASSPGAVRTEAFF. CDR3 nucleotide sequence: TGTGCCAGCAGCCCAGGGGCGGTAAGGACTGAAGCTTTCTTT. Drawing the rest from reference TRBV11-2 and TRBJ1-1, the complete variable domain is EAGVAQSPRYKIIEKRQSVAFWCNPISGHATLYWYQQILGQGPKLLIQFQNNGVVDDSQLPKDRFSAERLKGVDSTLKIQPAKLEDSAVYLCASSPGAVRTEAFFGQGTRLTVV.